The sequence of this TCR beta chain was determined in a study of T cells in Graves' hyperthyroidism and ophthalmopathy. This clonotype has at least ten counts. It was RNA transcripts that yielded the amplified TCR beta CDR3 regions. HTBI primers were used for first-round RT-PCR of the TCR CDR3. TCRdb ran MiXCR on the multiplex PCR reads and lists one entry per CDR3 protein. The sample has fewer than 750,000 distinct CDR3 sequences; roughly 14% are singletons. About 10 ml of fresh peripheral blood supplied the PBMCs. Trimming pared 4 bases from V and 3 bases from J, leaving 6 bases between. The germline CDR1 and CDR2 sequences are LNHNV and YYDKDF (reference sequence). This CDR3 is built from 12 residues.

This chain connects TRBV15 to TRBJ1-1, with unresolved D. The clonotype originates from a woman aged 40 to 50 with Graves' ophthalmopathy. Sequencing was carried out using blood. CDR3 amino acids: CATSTDYTEAFF. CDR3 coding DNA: TGTGCCACCAGCACAGATTACACTGAAGCTTTCTTT.